The rows below give T cell receptor beta chains drawn from one sample of a study of T cell repertoires in cytomegalovirus infection. One entry per CDR3 protein results from TCRdb running MiXCR on the reads. The data contain some 800,000 distinct CDR3 sequences, approximately 32% of them singletons. No cognate antigen is known for these TCRs. The sample was cultured CD8+ T cells from PBMCs, taken from culture after CMV antigen stimulation. Receptors originate from a human donor in good health (CMV status not recorded). Some clones in this sample may be carry-over from other donors' samples. CDR3s include the opening cysteine and the closing phenylalanine or tryptophan. Each record gives: V gene, CDR3 length, J gene, clone size, D gene, CDR3 DNA, CDR3 protein. A D gene is named only where the DNA matches it firmly. Size is omitted from some rows. Given values are once, few, many or a class for expanded clones.

TRBV6-5	17	TRBJ2-5	few	TRBD2	TGTGCCAGCAGTTCGGAGACTAGCGGTCTTTTACAAGAGACCCAGTACTTC	CASSSETSGLLQETQYF
TRBV19	19	TRBJ2-1	-	TRBD2	TGTGCCAGTAGTACCATACCGCTAGGACTAGCGGGGGTTCGCAATGAGCAGTTCTTC	CASSTIPLGLAGVRNEQFF
TRBV5-5	17	TRBJ2-1	-	-	TGTGCCAGCAGCCCCCCCTGGGGGGGGGCGAAAATTGGTGAGCAGTTCTTC	CASSPPWGGAKIGEQFF
TRBV7-6	15	TRBJ1-3	many	-	TGTGCCAGCAGCTTAGTGGAAGTTGCCGGAAACACCATATATTTT	CASSLVEVAGNTIYF
TRBV4-1	16	TRBJ2-7	-	TRBD1	TGCGCCAGCAGCCAATCCGGTGACAGGGGTTTCGGCGAGCAGTACTTC	CASSQSGDRGFGEQYF
TRBV19	11	TRBJ1-2	-	-	TGTGCCAGTGGCCCTTACTATGGCTACACCTTC	CASGPYYGYTF
TRBV5-1	13	TRBJ2-1	few	-	TGCGCCAGCAGTGACATTGGGTACAATGAGCAGTTCTTC	CASSDIGYNEQFF
TRBV15	17	TRBJ1-5	few	-	TGTGCCACCAGCAGAGATAGGATAGAGTATAGCAATCAGCCCCAGCATTTT	CATSRDRIEYSNQPQHF
TRBV14	14	TRBJ1-1	-	-	TGTGCCAGCAGCCTGCGTAGGGTGATCGCTGAAGCTTTCTTT	CASSLRRVIAEAFF
TRBV6-5	15	TRBJ2-5	-	-	TGTGCCAGCAGTTACTCGTTTCTGGGCCAAGAGACCCAGTACTTC	CASSYSFLGQETQYF
TRBV4-3	14	TRBJ1-1	-	-	TGCGCCAGCAGCCAAGACGCTCGGGGCACTGAAGCTTTCTTT	CASSQDARGTEAFF
TRBV27	16	TRBJ2-5	-	-	TGTGCCAGCAGTTTATGGGGGGGCTTAAGCCAAGAGACCCAGTACTTC	CASSLWGGLSQETQYF
TRBV27	12	TRBJ1-2	-	-	TGTGCCAGCTCCGGGACTAACTATGGCTACACCTTC	CASSGTNYGYTF
TRBV6-2/TRBV6-3	16	TRBJ2-3	few	TRBD1	TGTGCCAGCACGGACCGGGACAGGGGGTTCGCAGATACGCAGTATTTT	CASTDRDRGFADTQYF
TRBV11-3	13	TRBJ2-3	-	-	TGTGCCAGCAGCTTATTGGGTTTAGATACGCAGTATTTT	CASSLLGLDTQYF
TRBV10-3	15	TRBJ2-3	-	-	TGTGCCATCAGTGAGGGTCTGCTTCATCGAGATACGCAGTATTTT	CAISEGLLHRDTQYF
TRBV7-9	14	TRBJ1-1	-	-	TGTGCCAGCACCTACCCGTGGGGGCACACTGAAGCTTTCTTT	CASTYPWGHTEAFF
TRBV9	13	TRBJ1-2	few	-	TGTGCCAGCACCCAATCGGCCTCCTATGGCTACACCTTC	CASTQSASYGYTF
TRBV12-3/TRBV12-4	15	TRBJ2-1	many	TRBD1	TGTGCCAGCAGCCGATGGGACAGAGACTACAATGAGCAGTTCTTC	CASSRWDRDYNEQFF
TRBV5-4	14	TRBJ2-7	-	TRBD1	TGTGCCAGCAGCTTCGGGACAGCGAACTACGAGCAGTACTTC	CASSFGTANYEQYF
TRBV7-8	14	TRBJ2-7	few	TRBD1	TGTGCCAGCAGCCACGGGACAGGGGGCGCCGAGCAGTACTTC	CASSHGTGGAEQYF
TRBV27	13	TRBJ1-5	few	-	TGTGCCAGCAGTCTGGGCCGGGGCCAGCCCCAGCATTTT	CASSLGRGQPQHF
TRBV29-1	12	TRBJ1-2	-	TRBD1	TGCAGCGTCGTGGACAGGGTCTATGGCTACACCTTC	CSVVDRVYGYTF
TRBV6-5	17	TRBJ2-1	-	-	TGTGCCAGCAGTTACTCGACCCCAGGGAACCCCTACAATGAGCAGTTCTTC	CASSYSTPGNPYNEQFF
TRBV2	15	TRBJ1-2	-	TRBD1	TGTGCCAGCAGTGAAGATTTCGGGACAGGGTATGGCTACACCTTC	CASSEDFGTGYGYTF